This T cell receptor beta chain emerged from a study of HIV-infected children after antiretroviral therapy interruption. Study-wide background: Weeks 0, 12, interruption end (24 or 48), and about 3 years post-study gave interruption-arm samples.

V lost 2 bases, J lost 0 bases, and 4 bases stayed unmatched. Germline assignment: CDR1 LGHNT and CDR2 FRNRAP. The CDR3 has 16 residues. This clonotype was counted many times. As for treatment: PENTA 11 planned treatment interruption arm or continuous ART arm. Sorting from thawed PBMCs isolated naive CD4+ CD45RA+ CD45RO- T cells. RNA-based 3' RACE libraries used unique molecular identifiers. TCRdb processed the 3' RACE reads anew with MiXCR; each CDR3 protein has one entry. The table lists about 89,000 distinct CDR3 sequences, 5.5% to 8.5% of them singletons. The source of this sequence is a pool of human donors with HIV. Sequencing used CD45RA+ CD4+ T cells from PBMCs, pooled from several time points, obtained from a donor given antiretroviral therapy, either interrupted or continuous. Regarding subset: naive CD4+ CD45RA+ CD45RO- T cells. V gene TRBV12-5 combines with J gene TRBJ2-3, with 8 positions matching TRBD2. CDR3 DNA sequence: TGTGCTAGTGGTTTGTCACTAGCGGCTAGCACAGATACGCAGTATTTT. As protein: CASGLSLAASTDTQYF.